What follows is one T cell receptor beta chain and its context. The source of the sample is a study of blood T cell repertoires in COVID-19. For the study at large: Acute and convalescent COVID-19 samples came from the United States, Italy and Spain. PBMCs, B-cell-depleted T cells, or T cells provided the cDNA or gDNA that made up the material.

Looked up from germline, CDR1 is SGHRS and CDR2 is YFSETQ. V was cut by 1 base and J by 0 bases, with 10 bases left in between. The CDR3 is 15 residues long. Authors' processing steps: Amplification from reference gene primers served as the basis for estimated nucleated cell counts. Assay used: immunoSEQ multiplex PCR; TCRdb lists only in-frame clones, some missing. That table furnishes V, J and clone size, whereas the DNA furnished D and trimming. This table holds 200,000 to 300,000 clones, more than 70% found once. The chain employs TRBV5-1 and TRBJ1-2, with D maybe TRBD1 (5 bases). The sequencing input was peripheral blood. This clonotype originated in a woman aged 45-65 years with acute or convalescent COVID-19. Here the CDR3 DNA reads TGCGCCAGCAGCTTGCTAACAGGAGCTAACTATGGCTACACCTTC. This encodes CASSLLTGANYGYTF.